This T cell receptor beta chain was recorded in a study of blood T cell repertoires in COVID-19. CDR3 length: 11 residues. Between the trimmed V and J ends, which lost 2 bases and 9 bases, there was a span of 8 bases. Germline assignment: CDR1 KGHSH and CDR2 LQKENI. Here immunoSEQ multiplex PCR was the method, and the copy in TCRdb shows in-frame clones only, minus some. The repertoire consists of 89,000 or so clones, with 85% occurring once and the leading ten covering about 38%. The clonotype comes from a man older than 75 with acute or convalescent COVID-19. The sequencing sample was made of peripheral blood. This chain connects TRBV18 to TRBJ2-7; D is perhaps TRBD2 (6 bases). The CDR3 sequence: CASSPTGAQYF. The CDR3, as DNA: TGTGCCAGCTCACCAACGGGAGCGCAGTACTTC.